These 31 T cell receptor beta chains came from one sample sequenced in a study of cytomegalovirus exposure and HLA in healthy donors. The PCR employed 60 Vbeta primers together with 13 Jbeta primers. Measured with immunoSEQ multiplex PCR; TCRdb has only the in-frame clones, and not every one. The table records approximately 110,000 clones, about 59% of them present only once. The sequenced sample consisted of PBMCs. These receptors were collected from a man aged 25 to 45 in good health and CMV-seropositive.

The chain is built from TRBV6-5 and TRBJ1-1; TRBD1 might be the D (5 bases). Germline V CDR1 and CDR2: MNHEY, SVGAGI. V was trimmed by 0 bases and J by 5 bases, leaving 16 bases between them. The CDR3 runs to 16 residues. The CDR3 protein is CASSYSFWTLGTEAFF. The CDR3 bases are TGTGCCAGCAGTTACTCTTTTTGGACACTTGGGACTGAAGCTTTCTTT.

This clone was picked up a small number of times. This chain connects TRBV15 to TRBJ1-2; D ambiguous. V was pared by 1 base and J by 4 bases, with 10 bases between. The CDR3 length is 14 residues. CDR1 and CDR2 (germline): LNHNV, YYDKDF (reference sequence). The CDR3 region has the DNA TGTGCCACCAGCAGAGGGAGGGTAGGCTATGGCTACACCTTC. Protein: CATSRGRVGYGYTF.

The rearrangement links TRBV18 to TRBJ2-5; TRBD1 is a possible D gene (5 bases). This CDR3 spans 12 amino acids. V was shortened by 1 base and J by 5 bases, with 5 bases between the two germline ends. In germline, CDR1 is KGHSH, CDR2 LQKENI. CDR3 coding DNA: TGTGCCAGCTCACCACAGGGGGAGACCCAGTACTTC. This codes for CASSPQGETQYF.

The chain uses TRBV11-2 and TRBJ2-6; D is unresolved. Germline CDR1 and CDR2: SGHAT and FQNNGV. The CDR3 length is 15 residues. The V end lost 2 bases, the J end lost 0 bases, and 5 bases lay between the germline ends. The DNA of the CDR3 is TGTGCCAGCAGCTTACTCGGCTCTGGGGCCAACGTCCTGACTTTC. It is translated as CASSLLGSGANVLTF. Together with reference TRBV11-2 and TRBJ2-6, the CDR3 gives the full variable domain: EAGVAQSPRYKIIEKRQSVAFWCNPISGHATLYWYQQILGQGPKLLIQFQNNGVVDDSQLPKDRFSAERLKGVDSTLKIQPAKLEDSAVYLCASSLLGSGANVLTFGAGSRLTVL.

The chain employs TRBV7-9 and TRBJ2-5; maybe TRBD2 (5 bases). The closer fit of TRBJ2-7 to the DNA end suggests the J call may be wrong. Germline-derived CDR1 and CDR2 are SEHNR and FQNEAQ (reference sequence). The CDR3 is 14 amino acids. Written as DNA, the CDR3 is TGTGCCAGCAGCTTGGTGACTAATATCTACGAGCAGTACTTC. This codes for CASSLVTNIYEQYF.

The J gene is TRBJ2-7, the V gene TRBV19, with D possibly matching TRBD2 (5 bases). V gave up 3 bases and J gave up 2 bases, with 11 bases separating them. Germline V lookup: CDR1 LNHDA, CDR2 SQIVND (reference sequence). CDR3 length: 14 residues. The CDR3 region has the DNA TGTGCCAGTAGTATCCGGGGAAGGGCCTACGAGCAGTACTTC. Amino acids: CASSIRGRAYEQYF.

The chain links TRBV11-2 to TRBJ2-7; 7 nucleotides match TRBD1. Germline CDR1 reads SGHAT; CDR2 reads FQNNGV. Trimming at V came to 5 bases and at J to 4 bases, leaving 8 bases not matched to a gene. The CDR3 has 14 residues. The CDR3 spells CASSDRSGGYEQYF. CDR3 DNA sequence: TGTGCCAGCAGCGACAGGTCAGGGGGATACGAGCAGTACTTC. The whole variable domain, remainder taken from reference TRBV11-2 and TRBJ2-7, is EAGVAQSPRYKIIEKRQSVAFWCNPISGHATLYWYQQILGQGPKLLIQFQNNGVVDDSQLPKDRFSAERLKGVDSTLKIQPAKLEDSAVYLCASSDRSGGYEQYFGPGTRLTVT.

The chain has TRBV7-9 and TRBJ2-7; D might be TRBD2 (5 bases). The CDR3 extends over 15 amino acids. V gave up 2 bases and J gave up 7 bases, with 18 bases separating them. CDR1 and CDR2 from the germline V gene are SEHNR and FQNEAQ (reference sequence). The CDR3 loop is CASSLYSVGLGEQYF. The CDR3 DNA follows: TGTGCCAGCAGCTTATATAGCGTCGGCCTAGGAGAGCAGTACTTC.

There are a few counts of this clone. CDR3 DNA: TGTGCCAGCTCCAGGACAGCCAACACCGGGGAGCTGTTTTTT. Amino acids: CASSRTANTGELFF. This chain links TRBV18 with TRBJ2-2; possibly TRBD1 for D (6 bases). CDR3 length: 14 amino acids. V was clipped by 6 bases and J by 2 bases, with 10 bases between them. Germline V gene data show CDR1 as KGHSH and CDR2 as LQKENI.

This chain connects TRBV7-6 to TRBJ1-6; D gene unclear. CDR1 and CDR2 (germline): SGHVS, FNYEAQ. Trimming shortened V by 1 base and J by 12 bases, and 16 bases separated the two germline ends. The CDR3 is made up of 15 amino acids. The CDR3, as DNA: TGTGCCAGCAGCTTAGAATCCGCCGGGTTGGAACCCCTCCACTTT. Its protein is CASSLESAGLEPLHF.

The J gene is TRBJ1-3, the V gene TRBV2; possible D gene TRBD1, 5 bases. The CDR3 totals 15 residues. V was clipped by 1 base and J by 3 bases, with 10 bases between them. In germline, CDR1 is SNHLY, CDR2 FYNNEI. For the CDR3, the DNA is TGTGCCAGCAGTGAAGGAACGCAGGGTGGAAACACCATATATTTT. Amino acids: CASSEGTQGGNTIYF.

The chain's CDR3 is CASSLLAEGSYGYTF. CDR3 nucleotide sequence: TGTGCCAGCAGCTTATTAGCCGAGGGAAGCTATGGCTACACCTTC. The chain carries TRBV7-6 and TRBJ1-2; D gene ambiguous. In germline, CDR1 is SGHVS, CDR2 FNYEAQ. The germline V and J ends were trimmed by 2 bases and 4 bases, with 14 bases remaining between them. CDR3 length: 15 residues. Using reference TRBV7-6 and TRBJ1-2 for the parts outside the CDR3, the full variable domain is GAGVSQSPRYKVTKRGQDVALRCDPISGHVSLYWYRQALGQGPEFLTYFNYEAQQDKSGLPNDRFSAERPEGSISTLTIQRTEQRDSAMYRCASSLLAEGSYGYTFGSGTRLTVV.

This clone was detected only a few times. This chain links TRBV6-5 with TRBJ2-1, with 9 bases fitting TRBD2. The germline gives CDR1 MNHEY, CDR2 SVGAGI. After removal of 6 bases from V and 4 bases from J, the junction contained 7 bases not matched to a gene. The CDR3 extends over 15 amino acids. The CDR3, as DNA: TGTGCCAGCAGCCTAGCGGGGCTGGGGTACAATGAGCAGTTCTTC. Translated, it gives CASSLAGLGYNEQFF.

This clone was counted between two and nine times. This chain's CDR3 is CASSTRQGGQPQHF. The CDR3 nucleotides are TGTGCCAGCAGCACTCGACAGGGAGGACAGCCCCAGCATTTT. J is TRBJ1-5 and V is TRBV13, with 7 nucleotides matching TRBD1. The V and J ends lost 5 bases and 7 bases, in that order; junction bases with no gene match: 8. CDR3 size: 14 residues. The germline gives CDR1 PRHDT, CDR2 FYEKMQ (reference sequence).

The chain joins TRBV19 to TRBJ1-5, with D uncertain. Germline values: CDR1 LNHDA, CDR2 SQIVND (reference sequence). Between the trimmed V and J ends, which lost 7 bases and 2 bases, there was a span of 12 bases. The CDR3 has 14 residues. CDR3 nucleotides: TGTGCCAGTATTGGAGGCATGGGCAATCAGCCCCAGCATTTT. It translates to CASIGGMGNQPQHF.

The V and J genes are TRBV19 and TRBJ2-7; D uncertain. Trimming removed 1 base at V and 2 bases at J, with 9 bases between. Germline CDR1 and CDR2: LNHDA and SQIVND (reference sequence). The CDR3 length is 14 residues. The CDR3: CASSIVPGAYEQYF. The CDR3 DNA sequence: TGTGCCAGTAGTATAGTACCAGGCGCCTACGAGCAGTACTTC.

The V gene is TRBV18, the J gene TRBJ1-5; 8 bases are shared with TRBD1. Per the germline V gene, CDR1 is KGHSH and CDR2 is LQKENI. The J segment lost 9 bases and the V segment lost 3 bases, leaving 10 bases of the junction unmatched. The CDR3 runs to 15 residues. The CDR3 loop is CASSPMQGANGPQHF. The CDR3 region has the DNA TGTGCCAGCTCACCGATGCAGGGGGCGAATGGGCCCCAGCATTTT.

The chain carries TRBV2 and TRBJ1-6; D gene unclear. The CDR3 consists of 13 residues. The V end lost 8 bases, the J end lost 0 bases, and 5 bases lay between the germline ends. Germline values: CDR1 SNHLY, CDR2 FYNNEI. For the CDR3, the DNA is TGTGCCAGCGGGAGCTCCTATAATTCACCCCTCCACTTT. Its translation: CASGSSYNSPLHF.

This chain uses TRBV7-3 with TRBJ1-2; 9 nucleotides align to TRBD1. CDR1 SGHTA and CDR2 FQGTGA come from the germline V gene. The junction had 8 bases not matched to a gene; V was cut back by 5 bases and J by 4 bases. The CDR3 has 15 residues. DNA for the CDR3: TGTGCCAGCAGCCCCTCCGGGACAGGGCTCTATGGCTACACCTTC. It encodes CASSPSGTGLYGYTF. Full variable domain (outside the CDR3, taken from reference TRBV7-3 and TRBJ1-2): GAGVSQTPSNKVTEKGKYVELRCDPISGHTALYWYRQSLGQGPEFLIYFQGTGAADDSGLPNDRFFAVRPEGSVSTLKIQRTERGDSAVYLCASSPSGTGLYGYTFGSGTRLTVV.

This clone has just one count. The V call is TRBV27, the J call TRBJ2-1, with D perhaps matching TRBD1 (5 bases). The germline V gene encodes CDR1 MNHEY and CDR2 SMNVEV (reference sequence). V lost 5 bases to trimming and J lost 12 bases, with 14 bases between them. CDR3 length equals 12 residues. The CDR3 protein is CASSVTGIWQFF. CDR3 sequence (DNA): TGTGCCAGCAGTGTTACAGGTATTTGGCAGTTCTTC.

The genes are TRBV16 and TRBJ2-7; 9 bases agree with TRBD2. V lost 4 bases, J lost 3 bases, and 7 bases stayed unmatched. Germline CDR1 and CDR2: KGHSY and FQNENV. This CDR3 contains 15 residues. DNA for the CDR3: TGTGCCAGCAGCCCGGTGCGGGGGGGCCACTACGAGCAGTACTTC. Translation gives CASSPVRGGHYEQYF. Together with reference TRBV16 and TRBJ2-7, the CDR3 gives the full variable domain: GEEVAQTPKHLVRGEGQKAKLYCAPIKGHSYVFWYQQVLKNEFKFLISFQNENVFDETGMPKERFSAKCLPNSPCSLEIQATKLEDSAVYFCASSPVRGGHYEQYFGPGTRLTVT.

This clone was counted only a few times. One end of the junction is discordant with germline, which a read error may explain. V usage is TRBV5-1 and J usage is TRBJ1-1; 7 nucleotides agree with TRBD1. The V gene's germline CDR1 is SGHRS and CDR2 YFSETQ. This CDR3 is built from 14 residues. The CDR3 loop is CASSAETGYTEAFF. The CDR3 DNA is TGTGCCAGCAGCGCCGAGACAGGGTACACTGAAGCTTTCTTT.

As DNA, the CDR3 is TGTGCCAGCAGTGAAGAGGGAAATGAGCAGTTCTTC. Its protein product is CASSEEGNEQFF. The chain has TRBV25-1 and TRBJ2-1, with D maybe TRBD2 (5 bases). The CDR3 totals 12 residues. V was clipped by 2 bases and J by 7 bases, with 6 bases between them. Germline V CDR1 and CDR2: MGHDK, SYGVNS. The entire variable domain, with the rest obtained from reference TRBV25-1 and TRBJ2-1, is as follows: EADIYQTPRYLVIGTGKKITLECSQTMGHDKMYWYQQDPGMELHLIHYSYGVNSTEKGDLSSESTVSRIRTEHFPLTLESARPSHTSQYLCASSEEGNEQFFGPGTRLTVL.

V and J are TRBV7-8 and TRBJ2-1, with 8 bases identical to TRBD2. The CDR3 contains 18 residues. The V gene end was trimmed by 5 bases and the J gene end by 0 bases; junction bases not matched to a gene: 12. Germline CDR1 reads SGHVS; CDR2 reads FQNEAQ. Written as DNA, the CDR3 is TGTGCCAGCAGCCCCCTTACTTTCGGGGGGGTCTCCTACAATGAGCAGTTCTTC. This translates into CASSPLTFGGVSYNEQFF.

The genes are TRBV5-4 and TRBJ2-5, with TRBD2 identical over 9 bases. Germline CDR1 is SGHNT and CDR2 is YYREEE (reference sequence). The CDR3 runs to 15 residues. V shed 2 bases, J shed 4 bases, and the junction held 6 bases outside the gene matches. CDR3 nucleotides: TGTGCCAGCAGCTTACCGGGACTAGCCGCAGAGACCCAGTACTTC. Protein sequence: CASSLPGLAAETQYF.

This chain links TRBV10-1 with TRBJ2-5; D may be TRBD1 (6 bases). CDR1 and CDR2 (germline): WNHNN, SYGVQD (reference sequence). V lost 5 bases and J lost 5, with 15 bases in between. This CDR3 is built from 14 residues. CDR3 nucleotide sequence: TGCGCCAGCAGTTTTACAGGGTCCAGGGAGACCCAGTACTTC. Amino acid sequence: CASSFTGSRETQYF.

This clone has a handful of counts. The rearrangement joins TRBV6-6 to TRBJ2-7; 9 bases agree with TRBD2. CDR1 and CDR2 from the germline V gene are MNHNY and SVGAGI (reference sequence). J gave up 2 bases and V 7 bases, and 12 bases lay outside the gene matches. The CDR3 consists of 16 residues. CDR3 DNA sequence: TGTGCCAGCACACCCGGGAGGGCTAGCGGGGCCTACGAGCAGTACTTC. Its protein product is CASTPGRASGAYEQYF.

The V and J genes are TRBV11-3 and TRBJ2-2; unclear D gene. The CDR3 spans 13 residues. V lost 4 bases and J 7 bases, leaving 10 bases between the germline ends. Per the germline V gene, CDR1 is SGHNT and CDR2 is YENEEA. CDR3 bases: TGTGCCAGCAGCTCCATAGTTGACGGGGAGCTGTTTTTT. It translates to CASSSIVDGELFF.

The chain links TRBV18 to TRBJ2-1; 14 bases line up with TRBD2. The CDR3 loop spans 15 amino acids. The germline V gene encodes CDR1 KGHSH and CDR2 LQKENI. Germline trimming cut 4 bases from V and 9 bases from J; bases unmatched to any gene: 5. Here the CDR3 reads CASSRGLAGDGEQFF. In DNA form, the CDR3 reads TGTGCCAGCTCACGGGGACTAGCGGGGGACGGTGAGCAGTTCTTC.

This chain joins TRBV29-1 and TRBJ1-1, with D possibly TRBD1 on 6 matching bases. Trimming removed 6 bases at V and 5 bases at J, with 10 bases between. The germline gives CDR1 SQVTM, CDR2 ANQGSEA. The CDR3 contains 11 residues. The CDR3 loop reads CSVRTGTEAFF. The CDR3, as DNA: TGCAGCGTGCGAACAGGGACTGAAGCTTTCTTT.

This clone has a single count. The rearrangement joins TRBV4-2 to TRBJ2-3; 7 bases line up with TRBD2. The J segment lost 4 bases and the V segment lost 3 bases, leaving 10 bases of the junction unmatched. This CDR3 has 16 residues. Germline CDR1 reads LGHNA; CDR2 reads YNFKEQ. For the CDR3, the DNA is TGTGCCAGCAGCCATGCCGGGACTACCGTTCCAGATACGCAGTATTTT. Translated: CASSHAGTTVPDTQYF.